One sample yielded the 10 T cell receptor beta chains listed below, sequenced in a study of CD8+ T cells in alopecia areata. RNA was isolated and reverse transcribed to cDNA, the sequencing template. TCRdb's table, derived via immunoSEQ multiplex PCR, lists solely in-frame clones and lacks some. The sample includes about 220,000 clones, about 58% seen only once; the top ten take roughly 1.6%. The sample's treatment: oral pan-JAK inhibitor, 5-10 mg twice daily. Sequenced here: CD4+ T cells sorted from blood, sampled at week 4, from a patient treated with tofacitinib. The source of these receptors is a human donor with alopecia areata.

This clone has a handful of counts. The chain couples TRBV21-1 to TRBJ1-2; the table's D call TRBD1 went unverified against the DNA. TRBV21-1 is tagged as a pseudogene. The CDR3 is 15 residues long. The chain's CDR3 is CASSKGQTGTDGYTF. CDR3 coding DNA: TGTGCCAGCAGCAAAGGGCAGACAGGGACGGATGGCTACACCTTC.

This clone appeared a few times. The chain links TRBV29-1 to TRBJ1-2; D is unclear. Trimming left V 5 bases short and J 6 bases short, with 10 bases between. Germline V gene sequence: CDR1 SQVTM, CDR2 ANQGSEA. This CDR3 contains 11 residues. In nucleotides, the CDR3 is TGCAGCGTTCGGCAGGCCAATGGCTACACCTTC. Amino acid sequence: CSVRQANGYTF.

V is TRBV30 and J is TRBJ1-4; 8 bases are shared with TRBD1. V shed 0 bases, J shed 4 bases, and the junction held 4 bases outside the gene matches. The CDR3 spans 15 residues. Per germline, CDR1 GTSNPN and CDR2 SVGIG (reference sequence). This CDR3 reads CAWSVGTGHNEKLFF. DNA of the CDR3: TGTGCCTGGAGTGTAGGGACAGGACATAATGAAAAACTGTTTTTT.

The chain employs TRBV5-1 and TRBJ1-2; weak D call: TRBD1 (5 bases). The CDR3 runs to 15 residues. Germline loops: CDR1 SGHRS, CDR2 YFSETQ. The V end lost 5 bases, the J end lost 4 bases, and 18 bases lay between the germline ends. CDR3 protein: CASRLTTGLPYGYTF. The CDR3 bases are TGCGCCAGCAGACTGACGACGGGACTTCCCTATGGCTACACCTTC.

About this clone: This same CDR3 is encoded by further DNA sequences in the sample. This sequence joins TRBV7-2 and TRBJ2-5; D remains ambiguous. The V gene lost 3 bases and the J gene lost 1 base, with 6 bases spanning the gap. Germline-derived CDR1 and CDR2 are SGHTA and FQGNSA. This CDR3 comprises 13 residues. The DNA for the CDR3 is TGTGCCAGCAGCTTGGCAGTCCAAGAGACCCAGTACTTC. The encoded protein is CASSLAVQETQYF.

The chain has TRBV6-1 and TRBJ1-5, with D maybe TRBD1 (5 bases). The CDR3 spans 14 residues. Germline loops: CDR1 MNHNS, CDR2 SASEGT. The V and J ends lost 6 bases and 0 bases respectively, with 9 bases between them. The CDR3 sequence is CASRDTYSNQPQHF. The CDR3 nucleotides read TGTGCCAGCAGGGACACCTATAGCAATCAGCCCCAGCATTTT.

CDR3 sequence reads: CASSLGPRTGTGELFF. The DNA for the CDR3 is TGCGCCAGCAGCTTGGGGCCCCGGACAGGCACCGGGGAGCTGTTTTTT. The chain recombines TRBV5-1 with TRBJ2-2; TRBD1 agrees at 7 bases. CDR1 and CDR2 from the germline V gene are SGHRS and YFSETQ. The CDR3 contains 16 residues. V was pared by 0 bases and J by 4 bases, with 6 bases of the junction left unmatched. Using reference TRBV5-1 and TRBJ2-2 for the parts outside the CDR3, the full variable domain is KAGVTQTPRYLIKTRGQQVTLSCSPISGHRSVSWYQQTPGQGLQFLFEYFSETQRNKGNFPGRFSGRQFSNSRSEMNVSTLELGDSALYLCASSLGPRTGTGELFFGEGSRLTVL.

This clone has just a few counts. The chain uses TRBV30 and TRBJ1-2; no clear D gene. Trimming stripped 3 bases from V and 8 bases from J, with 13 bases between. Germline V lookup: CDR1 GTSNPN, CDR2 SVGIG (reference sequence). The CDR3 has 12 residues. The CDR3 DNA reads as TGTGCCTGGAGCCATACCATCTACGGCTACACCTTC. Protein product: CAWSHTIYGYTF.

CDR3 DNA: TGTGCCAGCAGTTTAGGACTAGCGGAGAACACCGGGGAGCTGTTTTTT. Translated, it gives CASSLGLAENTGELFF. J is TRBJ2-2 and V is TRBV28; 10 nucleotides agree with TRBD2. CDR1 MDHEN and CDR2 SYDVKM come from the germline V gene. Germline trimming cut 2 bases from V and 1 base from J; bases unmatched to any gene: 1. This CDR3 has 16 residues.

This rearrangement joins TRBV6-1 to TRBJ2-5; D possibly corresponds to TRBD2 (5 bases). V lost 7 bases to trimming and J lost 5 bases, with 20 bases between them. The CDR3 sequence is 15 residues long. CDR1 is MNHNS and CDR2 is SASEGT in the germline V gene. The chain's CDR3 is CASKGLSVVGETQYF. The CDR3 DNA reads TGTGCCAGCAAAGGACTGTCGGTAGTAGGGGAGACCCAGTACTTC.